This TCR beta chain is from a study of blood T cells in healthy people across ages (dated by TCRdb to the mid-2010s). About the full investigation: Template switching captured roughly one uniquely barcoded TCR beta cDNA molecule per two T cells in model experiments. To avoid experimental bias, donors of different ages were randomly spread across the sequencing lanes. Age-related changes in TCR beta repertoire diversity were measured in the study by deep sequencing normalized with unique cDNA molecular identifiers. Donors were grouped into four age groups: young (average about 15 years), middle-aged (39), aged (approximately 67) and long-lived (over 80). Using the same blood draw, the study looked at two additional independent replicas of 1 million unique cDNA reads for two donors, one aged 18 to 29 and the other aged 80 or older. Overall study outcomes, separate from this receptor: Compared with the aged group, the long-lived group had more naive CD4+ T cells, fewer expanded clones and increased TCR diversity, a pattern suggesting age selection. Observed TCR beta diversity per million T cells fell roughly linearly with age, and a significant reduction was already apparent by age around 40. Since profiling was done on bulk unsorted PBMCs, naive and antigen-experienced compartments could not be conclusively compared. Estimates of total diversity from one million sequenced T cells were regarded as lower bounds and underestimates. The CMV infection status of donors was not known, potentially confounding age-related changes in expanded clonotypes. There was a strong correlation between observed TCR beta diversity and the percentage of naive T cells measured by flow cytometry.

Donors were 40 or so systemically healthy Caucasian individuals from Russia aged about 6 to 100 years. Each donor gave 9 to 10 milliliters of peripheral blood, collected into EDTA-treated Vacutainer tubes. Ficoll-Paque density-gradient centrifugation was used to isolate PBMCs, with at least 7 million per sample. Trizol reagent was used to extract total RNA from the PBMCs, yielding at least 6 micrograms per sample. Naive CD45RAhigh/CD27high T cell percentages were measured by flow cytometry on a PBMC aliquot from every donor. The germline V gene sets CDR1 to MNHEY and CDR2 to SVGAGI. V is clipped by 0 bases and J by 8 bases, and the sequence between their germline boundaries is 13 bases long. The CDR3 measures 15 amino acids from cysteine to phenylalanine. Only the CDR3 region is kept as DNA, spanning 45 bases read in frame from base 1. The method was 5' RACE. Instrument used: Illumina HiSeq 2500. A second roughly 6 to 11 cycle PCR used a sample-barcoded 5' primer and a J-beta primer mix. Each TCR beta cDNA molecule received a unique molecular identifier from a template-switch 5' adaptor carrying 12 random nucleotides. Each sample yielded at least 2.5 million CDR3-containing paired-end reads. The Mint cDNA synthesis kit, primed by a TRBC-specific oligonucleotide, was used to synthesize first-strand cDNA from all RNA. All cDNA was treated with uracil-DNA glycosylase and then went through a first 18-cycle PCR with the universal primers M1SS and BC2_uni_R. The authors' analysis ran thus. For normalization, 1 million high-quality reads were randomly selected from each sample, with every read carrying a distinct molecular identifier. Reads sharing molecular identifiers were discarded rather than binned into consensus sequences. MiTCR, set to a Q25 quality threshold and the strictest error-elimination algorithm, was used for CDR3 identification, clonotype clustering and error correction. A nonparametric unseen species model with Euler transformation was used to estimate a lower bound on total TCR beta diversity. TCRdb itself trimmed the public reads at Q25 with fastp, ran MiXCR and retained productive beta chains. Each CDR3 protein gets just one entry, which takes the most common genes and DNA from the rows behind it. The V and J calls, along with clone size, are taken from TCRdb and not from the paper's own processing. The sample table records hundreds of thousands of distinct CDR3 sequences; about 34% of these occur just once. The top ten clonotypes cover 10% to 15% of the sample.

This clonotype was counted between two and nine times. Its antigen is unknown. No base-level quality is on record; no much larger clone is a single base apart. The chain links TRBV6-5 with TRBJ1-4; TRBD1 might be the D gene, on 5 matching bases. The sequence derives from a man younger than 35 in good health. Specimen: blood. The DNA sequence reads TGTGCCAGCAGTTACTCGGTTGGCAGGGCCGAAAAACTGTTTTTT. It codes for CASSYSVGRAEKLFF.